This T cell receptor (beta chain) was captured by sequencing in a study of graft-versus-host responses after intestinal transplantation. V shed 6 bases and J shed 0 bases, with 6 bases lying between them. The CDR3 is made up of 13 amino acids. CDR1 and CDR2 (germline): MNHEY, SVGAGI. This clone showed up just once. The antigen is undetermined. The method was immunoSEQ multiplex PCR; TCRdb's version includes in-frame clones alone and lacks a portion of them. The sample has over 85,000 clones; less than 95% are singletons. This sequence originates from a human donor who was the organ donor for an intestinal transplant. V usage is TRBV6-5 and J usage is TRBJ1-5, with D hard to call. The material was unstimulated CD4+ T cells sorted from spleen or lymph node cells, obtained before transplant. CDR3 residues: CASRVDSNQPQHF. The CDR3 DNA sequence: TGTGCCAGCAGAGTGGATAGCAATCAGCCCCAGCATTTT.